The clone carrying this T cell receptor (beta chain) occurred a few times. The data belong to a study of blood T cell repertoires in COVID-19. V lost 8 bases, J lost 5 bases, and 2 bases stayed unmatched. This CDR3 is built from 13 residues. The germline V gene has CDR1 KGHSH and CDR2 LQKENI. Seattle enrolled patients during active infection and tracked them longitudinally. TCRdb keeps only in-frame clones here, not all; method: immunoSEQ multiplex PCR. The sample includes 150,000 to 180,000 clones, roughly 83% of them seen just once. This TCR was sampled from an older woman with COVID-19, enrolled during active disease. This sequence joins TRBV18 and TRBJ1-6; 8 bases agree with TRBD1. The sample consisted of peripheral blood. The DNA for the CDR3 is TGTGCCAGCGGGGGACAGGATAATTCACCCCTCCACTTT. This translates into CASGGQDNSPLHF.